These 5 T cell receptor delta chains came from one sample sequenced in a study of γδ T cells in repeated Plasmodium falciparum infection. TCRdb redid clone calling on the multiplex PCR reads using CATT. Of under 65,000 delta-chain clones listed, 1.5% to 2% are singletons. Flow sorting of PBMC yielded separate Vgamma9/Vdelta2+ and Vdelta2-negative gammadelta T cell populations for bulk repertoire analysis. Source material: gamma-delta T cells from blood. Every receptor here comes from a pool of human donors (malaria-infected and uninfected, not separated).

In the case of this clone: The protein that TCRdb holds for this DNA derives from a much larger clone and differs from the translated DNA at residue 10, which likely indicates a read error; the protein shown here is translated from the DNA. The V gene is TRDV1, the J gene TRDJ1; 11 nucleotides align to TRDD3. TCRdb records no J gene; here it was assigned by comparing the DNA to germline. Germline lookup yields CDR1 TSWWSYY and CDR2 QGS. Trimming at V came to 4 bases and at J to 4 bases, leaving 17 bases not matched to a gene. The CDR3 length is 19 residues. The CDR3 nucleotides read TGTGCTCTTGGGGGATTCGATAACTACGCACTGGGGGATATCGATAAACTCATCTTT. Translation: CALGGFDNYALGDIDKLIF.

In this sample, this clone turned up many times. This sequence is one base from a far larger clone and is likely a read error. The same CDR3 also results from other DNA sequences found in this sample. The rearrangement uses TRDV3 and TRDJ1; a possible D gene is TRDD2 (6 bases). Trimming took 2 bases from V and 0 from J, leaving 28 bases between them. The CDR3 is 19 residues long. The germline V gene encodes CDR1 TVYSNPD and CDR2 GDNSRS (reference sequence). The CDR3 DNA reads as TGTGCCTTTCAAGCCCATCCTACGTGCCCGTCCTTATACACCGATAAACTCATCTTT. Residues: CAFQAHPTCPSLYTDKLIF.

This clone was seen only a few times. TCRdb shows a much larger clone's protein in place of this DNA's translation, and the two differ at residue 18, likely through a read error; the protein shown is translated from the DNA. The J segment was not called; the V segment is TRDV3; the table's D call, TRDD3, has no DNA check behind it. CDR1 and CDR2 (germline): TVYSNPD, GDNSRS (reference sequence). The CDR3 totals 19 residues. The CDR3, as DNA: TGTGCCTCAACTCCTTCCCCCTGGGGGATAGTCTCGTACACCGATAAACTCACCTTT. This codes for CASTPSPWGIVSYTDKLTF.

This clone was picked up a small number of times. The protein given by TCRdb reflects a much larger clone and differs at residue 21 from this DNA's translation, likely from a read error; the protein shown is the DNA's translation. The chain is built from TRDV1 and TRDJ1; possibly TRDD2 or TRDD3 for D (8 bases each). Germline-derived CDR1 and CDR2 are TSWWSYY and QGS. The CDR3 contains 25 residues. For the CDR3, the DNA is TGTGCTCTTGGGGAACCAACCTTCCTAATCTCTTTTAATGATGGGGGATTCCGGTACACCAATAAACTCATCTTT. Protein: CALGEPTFLISFNDGGFRYTNKLIF.

This clone was detected ten times or more. This sequence is one base from a far larger clone and is likely a read error. Other DNA sequences in the sample encode the same CDR3. The V gene is TRDV1, the J gene TRDJ1; D remains ambiguous. Germline lookup yields CDR1 TSWWSYY and CDR2 QGS. The CDR3 consists of 18 residues. CDR3 coding DNA: TGTGCTCTTGGGGAATACGTAGCTTCGGCCCCGTACACCGATAAGCTCATCTTT. Protein product: CALGEYVASAPYTDKLIF.